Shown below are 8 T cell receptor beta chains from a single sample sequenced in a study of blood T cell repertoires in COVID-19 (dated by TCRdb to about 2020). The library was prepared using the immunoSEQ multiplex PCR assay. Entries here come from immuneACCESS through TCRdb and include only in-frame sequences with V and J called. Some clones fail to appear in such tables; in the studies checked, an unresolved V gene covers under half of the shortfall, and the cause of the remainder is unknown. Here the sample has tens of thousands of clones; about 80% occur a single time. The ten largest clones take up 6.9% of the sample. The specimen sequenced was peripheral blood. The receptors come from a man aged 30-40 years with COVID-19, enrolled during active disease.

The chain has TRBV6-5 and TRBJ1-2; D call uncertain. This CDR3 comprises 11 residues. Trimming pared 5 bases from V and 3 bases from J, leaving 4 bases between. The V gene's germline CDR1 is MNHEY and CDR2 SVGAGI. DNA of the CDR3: TGTGCCAGCAGTCCTTACTATGGCTACACCTTC. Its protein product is CASSPYYGYTF.

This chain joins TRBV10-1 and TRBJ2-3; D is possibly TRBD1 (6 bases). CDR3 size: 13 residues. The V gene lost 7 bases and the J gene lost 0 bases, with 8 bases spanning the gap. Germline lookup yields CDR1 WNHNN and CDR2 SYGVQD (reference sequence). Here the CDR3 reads CASNQGSTDTQYF. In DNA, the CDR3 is TGCGCCAGCAATCAGGGGAGCACAGATACGCAGTATTTT.

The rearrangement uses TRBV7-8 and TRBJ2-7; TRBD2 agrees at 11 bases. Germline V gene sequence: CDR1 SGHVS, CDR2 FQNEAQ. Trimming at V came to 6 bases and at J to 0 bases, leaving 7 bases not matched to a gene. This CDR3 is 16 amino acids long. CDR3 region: CASRLAGVILSYEQYF. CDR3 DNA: TGTGCCAGCAGACTAGCGGGAGTAATTCTCTCCTACGAGCAGTACTTC.

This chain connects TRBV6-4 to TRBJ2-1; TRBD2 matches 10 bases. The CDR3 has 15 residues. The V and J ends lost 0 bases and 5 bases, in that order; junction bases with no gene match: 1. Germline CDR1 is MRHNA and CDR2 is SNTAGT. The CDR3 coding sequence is TGTGCCAGCAGTGACTCAGCGGGAGGGCACAATGAGCAGTTCTTC. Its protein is CASSDSAGGHNEQFF.

This chain's CDR3 is CAITPSRTDTQYF. CDR3 bases: TGTGCCATCACTCCGAGCCGCACAGATACGCAGTATTTT. The rearrangement links TRBV10-3 to TRBJ2-3, with D unclear. Germline assignment: CDR1 ENHRY and CDR2 SYGVKD. The V gene lost 7 bases and the J gene lost 1 base, with 9 bases spanning the gap. This CDR3 has 13 amino acids.

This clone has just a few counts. DNA of the CDR3: TGTGCCAGCAGTCCCAGGGGCCTCTATGGCTACACCTTC. Protein product: CASSPRGLYGYTF. The rearrangement joins TRBV6-2 or TRBV6-3 to TRBJ1-2, with a tentative D call TRBD1 (6 bases). CDR1 MNHEY and CDR2 SVGEGT come from the germline V gene. Trimming removed 5 bases from V and 4 bases from J, with 11 bases in between. There are 13 residues in the CDR3.

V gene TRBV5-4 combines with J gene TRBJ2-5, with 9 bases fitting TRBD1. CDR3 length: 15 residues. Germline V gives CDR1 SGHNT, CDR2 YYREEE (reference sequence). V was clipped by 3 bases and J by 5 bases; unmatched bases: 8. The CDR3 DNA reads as TGTGCCAGCAGCTCGAAACAGGGGGCTTGGGAGACCCAGTACTTC. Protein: CASSSKQGAWETQYF.

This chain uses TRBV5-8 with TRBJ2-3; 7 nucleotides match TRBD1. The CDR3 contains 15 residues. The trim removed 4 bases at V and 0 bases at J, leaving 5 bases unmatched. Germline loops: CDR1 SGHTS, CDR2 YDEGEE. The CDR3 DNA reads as TGTGCCAGCAGCCTGGGACAGAAAAGCACAGATACGCAGTATTTT. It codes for CASSLGQKSTDTQYF.